These T cell receptor beta chains were read from a single sample in a study of shared clonotypes between healthy human individuals. The method was immunoSEQ multiplex PCR; TCRdb's version includes in-frame clones alone and lacks a portion of them. This repertoire shows around 2.3 million clones, more than 90% found once; its top ten account for more than 0.1%. Sequencing was done on a sample of naive CD4+ T cells sorted from blood. The receptor source for this set is a man between 18 and 35 years old in good health. Both conserved end residues are part of each CDR3. A D gene is named only where the DNA matches it firmly.

j_gene,v_gene,d_gene,CDR3aa
TRBJ1-2,TRBV27,TRBD1,CASRRTGPSNYGYTF
TRBJ2-7,TRBV6-5,.,CASSYQLTSPYEQYF
TRBJ1-1,TRBV10-2,.,CASTTPTGRTTHEAFF
TRBJ1-2,TRBV6-1,TRBD1,CASSEGTARSPYGYTF
TRBJ1-5,TRBV30,.,CAWSVQSNQPQHF
TRBJ2-7,TRBV7-8,.,CASSYDSINEQYF
TRBJ2-1,TRBV7-8,.,CASSLVEGSGPHNEQFF
TRBJ2-1,TRBV5-4,TRBD2,CASRFGLAGGVGEQFF
TRBJ1-2,TRBV6-1,.,CASSQGVPGRGYTF
TRBJ1-5,TRBV6-1,.,CASSERFDRLDQPQHF
TRBJ2-7,TRBV19,.,CASSLTGPYEQYF